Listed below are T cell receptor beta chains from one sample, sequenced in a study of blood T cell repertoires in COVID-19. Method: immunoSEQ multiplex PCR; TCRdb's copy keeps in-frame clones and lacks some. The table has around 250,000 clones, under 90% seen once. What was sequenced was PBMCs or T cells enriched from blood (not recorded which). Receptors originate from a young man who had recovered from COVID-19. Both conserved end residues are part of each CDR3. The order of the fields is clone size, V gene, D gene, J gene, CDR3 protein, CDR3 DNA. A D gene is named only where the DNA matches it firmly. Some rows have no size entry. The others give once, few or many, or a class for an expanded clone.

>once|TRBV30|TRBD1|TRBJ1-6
CAGAGTANSPLHF
TGTGCCGGGGCGGGGACAGCTAATTCACCCCTCCACTTT
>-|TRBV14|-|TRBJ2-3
CASSRGMHSTDTQYF
TGTGCCAGCAGTCGCGGAATGCATAGCACAGATACGCAGTATTTT
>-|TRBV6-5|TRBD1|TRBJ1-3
CASSYSFTGGGNTIYF
TGTGCCAGCAGTTACTCTTTCACAGGGGGTGGAAACACCATATATTTT
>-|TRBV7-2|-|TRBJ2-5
CASSLVGGETQYF
TGTGCCAGCAGCTTAGTAGGGGGAGAGACCCAGTACTTC
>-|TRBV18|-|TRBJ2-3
CASSPLEIHTDTQYF
TGTGCCAGCTCACCATTAGAGATTCACACAGATACGCAGTATTTT
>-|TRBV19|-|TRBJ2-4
CASSPERSTAKNIQYF
TGTGCCAGTAGTCCGGAGAGAAGCACCGCCAAAAACATTCAGTACTTC
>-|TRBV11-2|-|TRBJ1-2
CASSLGPGDRGANYGYTF
TGTGCCAGCAGCTTAGGGCCGGGGGATCGGGGGGCTAACTATGGCTACACCTTC
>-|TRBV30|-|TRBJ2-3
CAWDPTGTDTQYF
TGTGCCTGGGACCCGACTGGCACAGATACGCAGTATTTT
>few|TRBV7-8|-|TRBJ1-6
CASSTRTDLFNSPLHF
TGTGCCAGCAGCACCAGGACAGACCTATTTAATTCACCCCTCCACTTT
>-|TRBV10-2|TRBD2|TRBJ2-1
CASIRGRSGGANEQFF
TGCGCCAGCATTAGGGGGAGGAGCGGGGGGGCCAATGAGCAGTTCTTC
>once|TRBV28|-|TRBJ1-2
CASSLKLTVYGYTF
TGTGCCAGCAGTTTAAAGCTGACAGTCTATGGCTACACCTTC
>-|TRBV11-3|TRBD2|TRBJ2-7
CASSITGTNYEQYF
TGTGCCAGCAGCATAACCGGGACTAACTACGAGCAGTACTTC
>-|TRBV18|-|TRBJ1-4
CASSPRHANEKLFF
TGTGCCAGCTCACCACGACACGCAAATGAAAAACTGTTTTTT
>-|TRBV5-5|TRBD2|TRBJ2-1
CASSWSLAGGREYNEQFF
TGTGCCAGCAGCTGGTCCTTAGCGGGAGGGAGGGAGTACAATGAGCAGTTCTTC
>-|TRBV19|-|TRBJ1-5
CASTSGALPQHF
TGTGCCAGTACCTCAGGGGCCCTCCCCCAGCATTTT
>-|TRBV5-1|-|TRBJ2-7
CASSLVPTPYEQYF
TGCGCCAGCAGCTTGGTGCCTACCCCTTACGAGCAGTACTTC
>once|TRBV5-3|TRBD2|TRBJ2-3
CARSFRPTQPSGSVEASTDTQYF
TGTGCCAGAAGCTTTAGGCCAACCCAACCTAGCGGGAGCGTAGAAGCTAGCACAGATACGCAGTATTTT
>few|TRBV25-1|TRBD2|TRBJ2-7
CASSEWLAGGNSYEQYF
TGTGCCAGCAGTGAATGGCTAGCGGGAGGCAACTCCTACGAGCAGTACTTC
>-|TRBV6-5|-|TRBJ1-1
CASSYWRPTNTEAFF
TGTGCCAGCAGTTACTGGAGGCCGACGAACACTGAAGCTTTCTTT
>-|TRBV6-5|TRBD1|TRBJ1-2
CASSSRTGGYGYTF
TGTGCCAGCAGTAGTAGGACAGGGGGTTATGGCTACACCTTC
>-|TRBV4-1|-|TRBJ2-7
CASSHSLSYEQYF
TGCGCCAGCAGCCACTCCCTCAGTTACGAGCAGTACTTC
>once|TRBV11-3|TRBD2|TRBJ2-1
CASSLAASGVYNEQFF
TGTGCCAGCAGCCTCGCCGCTAGCGGGGTTTACAATGAGCAGTTCTTC
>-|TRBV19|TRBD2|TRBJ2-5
CASSMGQLAGFETQYF
TGTGCCAGTAGTATGGGCCAATTAGCGGGATTTGAGACCCAGTACTTC
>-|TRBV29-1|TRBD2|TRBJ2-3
CSVEDWGLAGGTDTQYF
TGCAGCGTTGAAGATTGGGGACTAGCGGGGGGCACAGATACGCAGTATTTT
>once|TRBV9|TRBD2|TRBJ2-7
CASSVDWGLAYEQYF
TGTGCCAGCAGCGTAGACTGGGGACTAGCCTACGAGCAGTACTTC
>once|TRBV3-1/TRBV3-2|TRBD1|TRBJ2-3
CASSKASGTGADTQYF
TGTGCCAGCAGCAAAGCTTCCGGGACAGGGGCAGATACGCAGTATTTT
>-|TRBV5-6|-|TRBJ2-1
CASSLRHGPNNEQFF
TGTGCCAGCAGCCTCAGACACGGCCCGAACAATGAGCAGTTCTTC
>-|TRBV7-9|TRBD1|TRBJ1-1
CASSSLRGTGRTEAFF
TGTGCCAGCAGCTCTCTTCGCGGGACAGGGAGAACTGAAGCTTTCTTT
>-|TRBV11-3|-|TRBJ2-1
CASSLGRGDREQFF
TGTGCCAGCAGCTTAGGCAGGGGGGATCGTGAGCAGTTCTTC
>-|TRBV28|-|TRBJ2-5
CASSLQGISETQYF
TGTGCCAGCAGTTTACAGGGGATTTCAGAGACCCAGTACTTC
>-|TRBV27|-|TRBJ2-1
CASSLLNEQFF
TGTGCCAGCAGTTTACTCAATGAGCAGTTCTTC
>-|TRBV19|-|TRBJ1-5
CASSIGISGSRDQPQHF
TGTGCCAGTAGTATTGGCATCTCGGGATCCCGGGATCAGCCCCAGCATTTT
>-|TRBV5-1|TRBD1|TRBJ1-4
CASSLGTGATNEKLFF
TGCGCCAGCAGCTTGGGGACAGGGGCAACTAATGAAAAACTGTTTTTT
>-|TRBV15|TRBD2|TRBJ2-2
CATWRPSGAKGELFF
TGTGCCACCTGGCGACCTAGCGGTGCCAAGGGGGAGCTGTTTTTT
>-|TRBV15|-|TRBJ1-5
CATSRVLGGQPQHF
TGTGCCACCAGCAGAGTTTTAGGAGGACAGCCCCAGCATTTT
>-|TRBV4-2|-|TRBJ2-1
CASSRASGASEQFF
TGTGCCAGCAGCCGGGCCTCAGGGGCATCTGAGCAGTTCTTC
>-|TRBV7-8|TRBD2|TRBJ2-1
CASSASSGPYNEQFF
TGTGCCAGCAGCGCATCTAGCGGGCCCTACAATGAGCAGTTCTTC
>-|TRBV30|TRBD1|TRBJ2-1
CAWGGGQGLNNEQFF
TGTGCCTGGGGAGGCGGACAGGGGCTTAACAATGAGCAGTTCTTC
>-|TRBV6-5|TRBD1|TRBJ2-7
CASSYLRGQAYEQYF
TGTGCCAGCAGTTACCTCAGGGGGCAAGCCTACGAGCAGTACTTC
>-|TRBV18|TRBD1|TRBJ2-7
CASSPMGQSYEQYF
TGTGCCAGCTCACCCATGGGACAGAGTTACGAGCAGTACTTC
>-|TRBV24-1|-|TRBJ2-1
CATSDPLESYNEQFF
TGTGCCACCAGTGATCCCCTCGAGTCCTACAATGAGCAGTTCTTC
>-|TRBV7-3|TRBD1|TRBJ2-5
CASSLPDRGRSETQYF
TGTGCCAGCAGCTTACCCGACAGGGGGCGCAGCGAGACCCAGTACTTC
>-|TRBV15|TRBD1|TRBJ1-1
CATSRGTGGAEAFF
TGTGCCACCAGCAGAGGGACAGGGGGGGCTGAAGCTTTCTTT
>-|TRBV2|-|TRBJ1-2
CASSEVGGGDYGYTF
TGTGCCAGCAGTGAGGTTGGAGGGGGGGACTATGGCTACACCTTC
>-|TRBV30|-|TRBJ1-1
CAWNSQTIATEAFF
TGTGCCTGGAATTCACAGACAATTGCCACTGAAGCTTTCTTT
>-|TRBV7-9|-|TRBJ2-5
CASSLTLFKEETQYF
TGTGCCAGCAGCTTAACACTCTTTAAGGAGGAGACCCAGTACTTC